This TCR beta chain was sequenced for a study of blood T cell repertoires in COVID-19. V shed 3 bases and J 6 bases; nucleotides not matched to a gene: 15. Germline assignment: CDR1 SGDLS and CDR2 YYNGEE. This CDR3 has 16 amino acids. Clones were sequenced by immunoSEQ multiplex PCR, and TCRdb holds only the in-frame ones, with some missing. The sample holds about 320,000 clones; 80% to 90% are singletons and the top ten take roughly 6.7%. V and J are TRBV9 and TRBJ2-7; 7 bases align to TRBD1. The material sequenced was peripheral blood. This receptor was obtained from a man between 18 and 35 years old who had recovered from COVID-19. CDR3 DNA: TGTGCCAGCAGCGCCTCCCCCGGGACAGACACCCTCGAGCAGTACTTC. It codes for CASSASPGTDTLEQYF.